These 28 T cell receptor beta chains share one sample of origin, sequenced in a study of shared clonotypes between healthy human individuals. Libraries were prepared by immunoSEQ multiplex PCR; TCRdb keeps only in-frame clonotypes and omits some of them. The sample lists about 2 million clones; 90% to 95% were seen once. The sample consisted of naive CD4+ T cells sorted from blood. Subset meaning: CD45RA+ positively selected. The receptor source for this set is a man in his late teens or twenties in good health.

This chain joins TRBV6-5 and TRBJ1-5; 7 bases agree with TRBD1. Trimming cost V 4 bases and J 5 bases; bases outside gene matches: 2. Germline CDR1 MNHEY, CDR2 SVGAGI. The CDR3 consists of 13 residues. CDR3 in amino acids: CASSFGTDQPQHF. DNA for the CDR3: TGTGCCAGCAGTTTCGGGACAGATCAGCCCCAGCATTTT.

The CDR3 spells CAISDNPYTRPSGANVLTF. The CDR3 DNA follows: TGTGCCATCAGCGATAACCCATACACTAGGCCCTCTGGGGCCAACGTCCTGACTTTC. The chain uses TRBV10-3 and TRBJ2-6, with D perhaps TRBD2 (5 bases). Germline CDR1 ENHRY, CDR2 SYGVKD. This CDR3 is built from 19 residues. V gave up 6 bases and J gave up 0 bases, with 21 bases separating them.

The chain uses TRBV4-3 and TRBJ1-2, with D maybe TRBD1 (6 bases). This CDR3 has 15 amino acids. Trimming cost V 6 bases and J 0 bases, with 14 bases left between them. The germline gives CDR1 LGHNA, CDR2 YSLEER. CDR3 nucleotides: TGCGCCAGCAGTAACGCGGCAGGGGCTAACTATGGCTACACCTTC. Protein: CASSNAAGANYGYTF.

The chain uses TRBV6-5 and TRBJ1-2, with D perhaps TRBD1 (6 bases). The CDR3 runs 14 residues. The V gene lost 4 bases and the J gene lost 1 base, with 10 bases spanning the gap. Germline V gene lookup returns CDR1 MNHEY and CDR2 SVGAGI. CDR3: CASSWGQINYGYTF. In DNA, the CDR3 is TGTGCCAGCAGTTGGGGACAAATTAACTATGGCTACACCTTC.

In this sample, this clone turned up once. The V and J genes are TRBV6-1 and TRBJ1-2; D is undetermined. The V end was cut by 5 bases, the J end by 4 bases, with 11 bases between. This CDR3 has 13 amino acids. The germline V gene has CDR1 MNHNS and CDR2 SASEGT. The CDR3 here is CASSSPAGYGYTF. The CDR3 DNA follows: TGTGCCAGCAGTTCCCCGGCTGGCTATGGCTACACCTTC.

This chain connects TRBV6-5 to TRBJ1-2; the D gene is possibly TRBD1 (5 bases). Trimming left V 6 bases short and J 5 bases short, with 13 bases between. This CDR3 has 13 residues. The germline CDR1 and CDR2 sequences are MNHEY and SVGAGI. The DNA for the CDR3 is TGTGCCAGCAGCCCTCGGGGCCTTTATGGCTACACCTTC. Translating it yields CASSPRGLYGYTF.

This chain uses TRBV25-1 with TRBJ1-3; TRBD1 might be the D (6 bases). CDR1 MGHDK and CDR2 SYGVNS come from the germline V gene. V was pared by 5 bases and J by 0 bases, with 11 bases between. CDR3 length: 15 amino acids. The CDR3 sequence: CASSQTTGSGNTIYF. CDR3 nucleotide sequence: TGTGCCAGCAGTCAGACGACAGGCTCTGGAAACACCATATATTTT.

The rearrangement links TRBV9 to TRBJ1-1; 7 nucleotides agree with TRBD1. The CDR3 totals 16 residues. J lost 1 base, V lost 0 bases, and 6 bases had no gene match. The V gene's germline CDR1 is SGDLS and CDR2 YYNGEE. For the CDR3, the DNA is TGTGCCAGCAGCGTAGTCCCTACAGGGGCGAACACTGAAGCTTTCTTT. Protein product: CASSVVPTGANTEAFF.

The chain joins TRBV29-1 to TRBJ2-1, with 7 bases fitting TRBD2. The germline gives CDR1 SQVTM, CDR2 ANQGSEA. V trimming: 7 bases; J trimming: 7 bases; junction bases outside the gene matches: 13. This CDR3 has 14 amino acids. CDR3 DNA sequence: TGCAGCGCCCACGGGAGGTTGCTGGGGAATGAGCAGTTCTTC. As protein: CSAHGRLLGNEQFF.

Worth noting for this clone: The sample has other DNA sequences that encode this CDR3 too. The CDR3 loop is CASSLNRVEAFF. CDR3 bases: TGTGCCAGCAGCTTAAACAGGGTTGAAGCTTTCTTT. The rearrangement uses TRBV7-2 and TRBJ1-1; TRBD1 is a possible D gene (6 bases). V lost 2 bases and J lost 7, with 8 bases in between. From germline, CDR1 is SGHTA and CDR2 FQGNSA. This CDR3 comprises 12 residues.

The chain joins TRBV9 to TRBJ1-6; 10 nucleotides line up with TRBD1. Losses at the gene ends were 0 bases for V and 8 bases for J; bases not matched to a gene: 2. Germline CDR1 and CDR2: SGDLS and YYNGEE. The CDR3 sequence is 15 residues long. The CDR3 sequence is CASSVEGTGDSPLHF. The CDR3 DNA reads as TGTGCCAGCAGCGTAGAAGGGACAGGGGATTCACCCCTCCACTTT.

This rearrangement joins TRBV28 to TRBJ1-6; D perhaps matches TRBD1 (6 bases). Trimming pared 5 bases from V and 9 bases from J, leaving 20 bases between. The germline CDR1 and CDR2 sequences are MDHEN and SYDVKM. The CDR3 is 16 amino acids. The CDR3 region has the DNA TGTGCCAGCAGTCCACCAAGGGCAGGGGTCGCTTCACCCCTCCACTTT. This sequence encodes CASSPPRAGVASPLHF.

The CDR3 reads CAATDYSNQPQHF. DNA of the CDR3: TGTGCCGCCACGGACTATAGCAATCAGCCCCAGCATTTT. V usage is TRBV6-1 and J usage is TRBJ1-5; D uncertain. CDR3 length: 13 amino acids. CDR1 MNHNS and CDR2 SASEGT come from the germline V gene. The germline V and J ends were trimmed by 11 bases and 0 bases, with 11 bases remaining between them.

The rearrangement joins TRBV4-1 to TRBJ2-5, with TRBD2 matching over 9 bases. CDR1 and CDR2 (germline): MGHRA, YSYEKL. This CDR3 has 17 residues. Trimming at V came to 0 bases and at J to 4 bases, leaving 9 bases not matched to a gene. CDR3 bases: TGCGCCAGCAGCCAAGAGAAGGCTAGCGGGATCCCAGAGACCCAGTACTTC. Translated, it gives CASSQEKASGIPETQYF.

The gene calls are TRBV10-3 and TRBJ1-5; D is unclear. V lost 3 bases and J 8 bases, leaving 11 bases between the germline ends. This CDR3 is built from 13 residues. CDR1 and CDR2 from the germline V gene are ENHRY and SYGVKD. The DNA for the CDR3 is TGTGCCATCAGTGATTCACCTGGGGAGCCCCAGCATTTT. The encoded protein is CAISDSPGEPQHF.

As to this clone: The sample contains more than one DNA sequence encoding this CDR3. The V and J genes are TRBV4-1 and TRBJ2-7; 9 positions match TRBD1. After removal of 1 base from V and 4 bases from J, the junction contained 8 bases not matched to a gene. The CDR3 sequence is 16 residues long. Germline V CDR1 and CDR2: MGHRA, YSYEKL. The CDR3 sequence: CASSQAPGQGLYEQYF. CDR3 DNA sequence: TGCGCCAGCAGCCAAGCTCCGGGACAGGGTCTATACGAGCAGTACTTC.

The chain combines TRBV6-1 with TRBJ2-1, with 7 bases lining up with TRBD1. With 4 bases clipped from V and 2 bases from J, the junction kept 8 bases outside the gene matches. CDR3 size: 16 residues. The germline V gene encodes CDR1 MNHNS and CDR2 SASEGT. The DNA for the CDR3 is TGTGCCAGCAGTGGGGTACCGGGACAGCCCTACAATGAGCAGTTCTTC. Its translation: CASSGVPGQPYNEQFF.

The count of this clone is one. V is TRBV10-1 and J is TRBJ2-7; 8 bases agree with TRBD1. Germline V gene lookup returns CDR1 WNHNN and CDR2 SYGVQD (reference sequence). The CDR3 totals 15 residues. J gave up 0 bases and V 6 bases, and 7 bases lay outside the gene matches. CDR3 DNA: TGCGCCAGCAGGGGACAGGCGGATACCTCCTACGAGCAGTACTTC. Its translation is CASRGQADTSYEQYF.

The chain has TRBV18 and TRBJ1-1, with a possible D match to TRBD1 (5 bases). The CDR3 runs 14 residues. V shed 1 base and J shed 0 bases, with 6 bases lying between them. Germline CDR1 is KGHSH and CDR2 is LQKENI. For the CDR3, the DNA is TGTGCCAGCTCACCACGGGGGGTGAACACTGAAGCTTTCTTT. Amino acid sequence: CASSPRGVNTEAFF.

This clone was seen a single time. The chain joins TRBV7-2 to TRBJ2-6; TRBD2 matches at 14 bases. CDR1 is SGHTA and CDR2 is FQGNSA in the germline V gene. This CDR3 contains 19 residues. Trimming removed 3 bases from V and 0 bases from J; junction bases left unmatched: 4. The CDR3 loop is CASSLGLAGVGSGANVLTF. The CDR3, as DNA: TGTGCCAGCAGCTTGGGACTAGCGGGAGTCGGCTCTGGGGCCAACGTCCTGACTTTC. Variable domain in full (rest from reference TRBV7-2 and TRBJ2-6): GAGVSQSPSNKVTEKGKDVELRCDPISGHTALYWYRQSLGQGLEFLIYFQGNSAPDKSGLPSDRFSAERTGGSVSTLTIQRTQQEDSAVYLCASSLGLAGVGSGANVLTFGAGSRLTVL.

This clone was observed a single time. The gene calls are TRBV6-1 and TRBJ1-6; D remains ambiguous. CDR3 size: 14 residues. Germline values: CDR1 MNHNS, CDR2 SASEGT. Between the trimmed V and J ends, which lost 2 bases and 8 bases, there was a span of 10 bases. The CDR3: CASSESGRDSPLHF. The CDR3 DNA reads as TGTGCCAGCAGTGAATCGGGGAGGGATTCACCCCTCCACTTT.

The V gene is TRBV6-1, the J gene TRBJ2-1; the D is unclear. Germline V CDR1 and CDR2: MNHNS, SASEGT. This CDR3 region has 15 residues. The germline V and J ends were trimmed by 7 bases and 0 bases, with 13 bases remaining between them. CDR3 amino acids: CASTHIYGSYNEQFF. The CDR3 DNA follows: TGTGCCAGCACTCATATATATGGCTCCTACAATGAGCAGTTCTTC.

The chain uses TRBV7-8 and TRBJ1-1; TRBD1 is a possible D gene (6 bases). This CDR3 spans 14 amino acids. Trimming left V 3 bases short and J 1 base short, with 9 bases between. CDR1 and CDR2 (germline): SGHVS, FQNEAQ. For the CDR3, the DNA is TGTGCCAGCAGCTTCAAGGGGGGGAACACTGAAGCTTTCTTT. Translating it yields CASSFKGGNTEAFF.

This clone was seen only once. The rearrangement uses TRBV29-1 and TRBJ1-1; D is ambiguous. The CDR3 is made up of 13 amino acids. Trimming shortened V by 1 base and J by 1 base, and 7 bases separated the two germline ends. From germline, CDR1 is SQVTM and CDR2 ANQGSEA. The CDR3 spells CSVEGGSNTEAFF. CDR3 nucleotides: TGCAGCGTTGAAGGAGGCTCGAACACTGAAGCTTTCTTT.

The V gene is TRBV2, the J gene TRBJ1-2, with D possibly matching TRBD1 (6 bases). Trimming removed 0 bases at V and 3 bases at J, with 14 bases between. The CDR3 loop spans 16 amino acids. The V gene's germline CDR1 is SNHLY and CDR2 FYNNEI. The CDR3 region has the DNA TGTGCCAGCAGTGAAGCGCTCACAGGGCGGTACTATGGCTACACCTTC. Residues: CASSEALTGRYYGYTF.

The chain combines TRBV7-9 with TRBJ2-3, with TRBD2 identical over 12 bases. The V and J ends lost 5 bases and 3 bases, in that order; junction bases with no gene match: 6. Germline CDR1 and CDR2: SEHNR and FQNEAQ (reference sequence). This CDR3 contains 16 residues. CDR3 protein: CASSATSGSGTDTQYF. The CDR3 DNA is TGTGCCAGCAGCGCGACTAGCGGGAGTGGTACAGATACGCAGTATTTT. The entire variable domain, with the rest obtained from reference TRBV7-9 and TRBJ2-3, is as follows: DTGVSQNPRHKITKRGQNVTFRCDPISEHNRLYWYRQTLGQGPEFLTYFQNEAQLEKSRLLSDRFSAERPKGSFSTLEIQRTEQGDSAMYLCASSATSGSGTDTQYFGPGTRLTVL.

This chain connects TRBV11-2 to TRBJ2-7; 12 nucleotides match TRBD2. Trimming at V came to 4 bases and at J to 6 bases, leaving 7 bases not matched to a gene. The CDR3 loop spans 15 amino acids. Germline V lookup: CDR1 SGHAT, CDR2 FQNNGV. DNA for the CDR3: TGTGCCAGCAGCTGGGGGCTAGCGGGAGGGACCGAGCAGTACTTC. Encoded protein: CASSWGLAGGTEQYF. The complete variable domain, with remaining parts taken from reference TRBV11-2 and TRBJ2-7, reads EAGVAQSPRYKIIEKRQSVAFWCNPISGHATLYWYQQILGQGPKLLIQFQNNGVVDDSQLPKDRFSAERLKGVDSTLKIQPAKLEDSAVYLCASSWGLAGGTEQYFGPGTRLTVT.

The rearrangement links TRBV5-1 to TRBJ2-3; D gene ambiguous. The V and J ends lost 0 bases and 0 bases respectively, with 11 bases between them. The CDR3 is made up of 16 amino acids. Germline V gene lookup returns CDR1 SGHRS and CDR2 YFSETQ. CDR3 nucleotides: TGCGCCAGCAGCTTGGCGTGGCCCCGTAGCACAGATACGCAGTATTTT. Protein sequence: CASSLAWPRSTDTQYF.